This T cell receptor (beta chain) appears in the sequencing data of a study of cytomegalovirus exposure and HLA in healthy donors. This clone has just one count. V lost 3 bases and J 7 bases, leaving 7 bases between the germline ends. The CDR3 spans 12 residues. The germline CDR1 and CDR2 sequences are SGHVS and FNYEAQ. Repertoires were generated with immunoSEQ multiplex PCR, while TCRdb's copy carries only in-frame clones and drops some. The profile shows around 60,000 clones, 85% to 95% of them singletons. Specimen: PBMCs. The V call is TRBV7-6, the J call TRBJ2-1; D uncertain. This TCR came from a woman aged 18-35 years in good health and CMV-seropositive. The CDR3 nucleotides read TGTGCCAGCAGCTTGTGGCCAAATGAGCAGTTCTTC. It specifies CASSLWPNEQFF.